The rows below give T cell receptor beta chains drawn from one sample of a study of blood T cells in healthy people across ages. Each CDR3 protein gets one entry after TCRdb re-called the 5' RACE reads with MiXCR. The data show more than 650,000 distinct CDR3 sequences, approximately 22% seen once. The sequenced sample was blood. The receptors were sampled from a man in his 70s in good health. Each CDR3 is given with its conserved first and last residue. The D gene is left open where the match is weak. Clone size appears in some rows only: once, few, many, or a class for an expanded clone.

D	size	V	J	DNA	CDR3
.	.	TRBV18	TRBJ1-1	TGTGCCAGCTCCCACGGGGAGGACACTGAAGCTTTCTTT	CASSHGEDTEAFF
.	few	TRBV29-1	TRBJ2-5	TGCAGCGTTACCGCAGCCCAAGAGACCCAGTACTTC	CSVTAAQETQYF
.	few	TRBV7-9	TRBJ1-4	TGTGCCAGCAGCCTCGACACCTTTGAAAAACTGTTTTTT	CASSLDTFEKLFF
.	.	TRBV15	TRBJ2-3	TGTGCCACCAGCACCCAAAGAGACACTAGCACAGATACGCAGTATTTT	CATSTQRDTSTDTQYF
.	.	TRBV7-2	TRBJ2-5	TGTGCCAGCAGCTTAGGCCGGGCTGAAGAGACCCAGTACTTC	CASSLGRAEETQYF
.	.	TRBV12-3/TRBV12-4	TRBJ2-2	TGTGCCAGCGAATCCGGACTACACACCGGGGAGCTGTTTTTT	CASESGLHTGELFF
.	few	TRBV5-5	TRBJ2-7	TGTGCCAGCAGCTTTGGACGAGGACAGACCTACGAGCAGTACTTC	CASSFGRGQTYEQYF
.	few	TRBV2	TRBJ1-2	TGTGCCAGCAGTCCGGGGGGCTACACCTTC	CASSPGGYTF
.	few	TRBV29-1	TRBJ2-2	TGCAGCGCCGATTCTAGCCGCGGGGAGCTGTTTTTT	CSADSSRGELFF
TRBD1	.	TRBV6-5	TRBJ2-3	TGTGCCAGCAAGGACAGGGTAACAGATACGCAGTATTTT	CASKDRVTDTQYF
.	few	TRBV3-1	TRBJ2-1	TGTGCCAGCAGCCACTCGGGACACCTGAATGAGCAGTTCTTC	CASSHSGHLNEQFF
.	.	TRBV28	TRBJ2-1	TGTGCCAGCGCTCGACATTTGAATGAGCAGTTCTTC	CASARHLNEQFF
.	many	TRBV20-1	TRBJ1-4	TGCAGTGCTAGAGTTGGACAAGTAAATGAAAAACTGTTTTTT	CSARVGQVNEKLFF
.	few	TRBV9	TRBJ1-2	TGTGCCAGCAGCGTAGACTACGGCCTGCACTATGGCTACACCTTC	CASSVDYGLHYGYTF
.	few	TRBV21-1	TRBJ2-4	TGTGCCAGCAGCACCGACAGGGTTTACCGTAGGTTC	CASSTDRVYRRF
.	.	TRBV29-1	TRBJ2-5	TGCAGCGTTCAATTACCGGGAGCCCTGGTTGAGACCCAGTACTTC	CSVQLPGALVETQYF
.	few	TRBV7-2	TRBJ2-1	TGTGCCAGCAGCTTAGCGGGAAGTTGGAATGAGCAGTTCTTC	CASSLAGSWNEQFF
.	.	TRBV12-3/TRBV12-4	TRBJ1-2	TGTGCCAGCAGGCGACCAGGAGGACGGGGCTACACCTTC	CASRRPGGRGYTF
.	.	TRBV12-5	TRBJ2-1	TGTGCTAGTGGCCGCTACACCGGGAATGAGCAGTTCTTC	CASGRYTGNEQFF
.	.	TRBV7-2	TRBJ1-1	TGTGCCAGCAGCAGGGACACTTCAGCCATGAACACTGAAGCTTTCTTT	CASSRDTSAMNTEAFF
.	.	TRBV5-1	TRBJ1-2	TGCGCCAGCACCATTGAGACCGGGAGCGGCTACACCTTC	CASTIETGSGYTF
TRBD1	many	TRBV3-1	TRBJ1-2	TGTGCCAGCAGCCAAGTACTTAGCGGACAGGCCAAAAACTATGGCTACACCTTC	CASSQVLSGQAKNYGYTF
TRBD2	.	TRBV10-3	TRBJ2-1	TGTGCCATCAGTGTACCAGCGGGAACCTACAATGAGCAGTTCTTC	CAISVPAGTYNEQFF
.	few	TRBV25-1	TRBJ2-1	TGTGCCGGCAGTGTCGGGGTCTCCTACAATGAGCAGTTCTTC	CAGSVGVSYNEQFF
TRBD1	few	TRBV7-2	TRBJ1-6	TGTGCCAGCAGCCTCAAAGCAGGGGGACCGAGGTCACCCCTCCACTTT	CASSLKAGGPRSPLHF
.	few	TRBV12-3/TRBV12-4	TRBJ2-7	TGTGCCAGCAGTTTAGCGCTGGGACTCTACGAGCAGTACTTC	CASSLALGLYEQYF
.	few	TRBV7-9	TRBJ2-3	TGTGCCAGCAGCTTAAACTCTGGGTTTTCAGATACGCAGTATTTT	CASSLNSGFSDTQYF
.	.	TRBV6-5	TRBJ2-7	TGTGCCAGCAGTTACGGGGACGGAGTCGACGAGCAGTACTTC	CASSYGDGVDEQYF
TRBD1	.	TRBV20-1	TRBJ1-4	TGCAGTGTCCCGGACAGGGGGCGCGAAAAACTGTTTTTT	CSVPDRGREKLFF
.	.	TRBV21-1	TRBJ1-2	TGTGCCAGCAGCAAAGGGGTCTTATATGGCTACACCTTC	CASSKGVLYGYTF
.	.	TRBV6-2/TRBV6-3	TRBJ1-2	TGTGCCAGCAGAATCCACCTGGGTGGCTACACCTTC	CASRIHLGGYTF
.	many	TRBV7-8	TRBJ2-1	TGTGCCAGCAGCTTAGCGACAGGCCACAATGAGCAGTTCTTC	CASSLATGHNEQFF
.	.	TRBV7-9	TRBJ2-3	TGTGCCAGCAGCTTCGGGTTGGGCACAGATACGCAGTATTTT	CASSFGLGTDTQYF
.	.	TRBV10-3	TRBJ2-1	TGTGCCAGCGCGTTTGCTGCTGAGACTGCGGGCTACAATGAGCAGTTCTTC	CASAFAAETAGYNEQFF
.	.	TRBV7-9	TRBJ1-3	TGTGCCACCCTAGACACCCCTCTTGGAAACACCATATATTTT	CATLDTPLGNTIYF
.	.	TRBV10-3	TRBJ2-7	TGTGCCATCGGTGAGGAACCCTACGAGCAGTACTTC	CAIGEEPYEQYF
.	few	TRBV4-2	TRBJ2-6	TGTGCCAGCAGCCAAGCACGAGACGGACACTCTGGGGCCAACGTCCTGACTTTC	CASSQARDGHSGANVLTF
.	.	TRBV20-1	TRBJ2-1	TGCAGTGCGATTGTAAGATACAATGAGCAGTTCTTC	CSAIVRYNEQFF
.	few	TRBV20-1	TRBJ2-5	TGCAGTGCTAGCAGGACACTCCAAGAGACCCAGTACTTC	CSASRTLQETQYF
.	.	TRBV9	TRBJ1-5	TGTGCCAGCAGCGAGGACAGCAGCAATCAGCCCCAGCATTTT	CASSEDSSNQPQHF
TRBD2	.	TRBV6-5	TRBJ2-5	TGTGCCAGCAGTATACTAGCGGGTGCTGAGACCCAGTACTTC	CASSILAGAETQYF
.	few	TRBV6-5	TRBJ2-2	TGTGCCAGCAGCAAAACGGATACCGGGGAGCTGTTTTTT	CASSKTDTGELFF
.	.	TRBV27	TRBJ1-1	TGTGCCAGCAGTTCGGGACTTCCAAACACTGAAGCTTTCTTT	CASSSGLPNTEAFF
TRBD1	.	TRBV7-9	TRBJ2-3	TGTGCCAGCAGCCCCACAGGGGGCATCTACACAGATACGCAGTATTTT	CASSPTGGIYTDTQYF
.	.	TRBV7-8	TRBJ1-2	TGTGCCAGCAGCTTGGGGAAAAACTATGGCTACACCTTC	CASSLGKNYGYTF
.	few	TRBV7-2	TRBJ2-1	TGTGCCAGCAGCTTTCATGCCACGACTAGTCTCGGTGAGCAGTTCTTC	CASSFHATTSLGEQFF
.	.	TRBV6-2/TRBV6-3	TRBJ1-5	TGTGCCAGCAGTTACGTCGCTCAGCCCCAGCATTTT	CASSYVAQPQHF
.	few	TRBV5-1	TRBJ2-7	TGCGCCAGCAGACAGGAAGCCTACGAGCAGTACTTC	CASRQEAYEQYF
.	.	TRBV20-1	TRBJ2-5	TGCAGTGCTAGCTCGGACTACCAAGAGACCCAGTACTTC	CSASSDYQETQYF
.	many	TRBV25-1	TRBJ2-3	TGTGCCAGCAGTCCTAAACGGGAGAGTCTCACAGATACGCAGTATTTT	CASSPKRESLTDTQYF
TRBD2	few	TRBV28	TRBJ2-7	TGTGCCAGCAGTTTAGAGGCCCGGGGGGTCGACGAGCAGTACTTC	CASSLEARGVDEQYF